This TCR beta chain was captured by sequencing in a study of T-cell memory formation after mild COVID-19. This clonotype turned up a few times. Its antigen is currently unknown. TCRdb ran MiXCR on the 5' RACE reads and lists one entry per CDR3 protein. This table holds approximately 580,000 distinct CDR3 sequences, approximately 20% found once. Findings of the study overall: CM and EM subsets held most contracting CD4+ clones; EMRA held CD8+ ones. Later expanders leaned toward CD4+, whereas clones contracting from day 15 to 85 were balanced CD4/CD8.

Germline lookup yields CDR1 MNHEY and CDR2 SMNVEV (reference sequence). With 2 bases removed from V and 0 bases from J, the gap between germline ends came to 4 bases. The CDR3 consists of 13 residues. The receptor's source is an adult woman who had mild COVID-19 (a few samples of this study predate the infection). Cell type and time point are not known. The V and J genes are TRBV27 and TRBJ2-5; D is undetermined. The sample comprised PBMCs or a T cell subset sorted from them (not recorded which). For the CDR3, the DNA is TGTGCCAGCAGTTTACACGACCAAGAGACCCAGTACTTC. It codes for CASSLHDQETQYF.